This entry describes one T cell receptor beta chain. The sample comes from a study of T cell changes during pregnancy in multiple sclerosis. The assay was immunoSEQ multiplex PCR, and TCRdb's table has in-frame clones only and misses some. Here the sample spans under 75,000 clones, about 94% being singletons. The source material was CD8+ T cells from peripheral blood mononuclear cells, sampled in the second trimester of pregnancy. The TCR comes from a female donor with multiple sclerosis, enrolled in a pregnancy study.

DNA of the CDR3: TGTGCCAGCAGCTTGGCCGGGGAAATCAACACCGGGGAGCTGTTTTTT. Its translation is CASSLAGEINTGELFF. The gene calls are TRBV5-4 and TRBJ2-2; a possible D gene is TRBD2 (5 bases). Trimming cost V 0 bases and J 2 bases, with 11 bases left between them. Germline V gene data show CDR1 as SGHNT and CDR2 as YYREEE (reference sequence). The CDR3 has 16 residues. Supplemented by reference TRBV5-4 and TRBJ2-2, the full variable domain reads ETGVTQSPTHLIKTRGQQVTLRCSSQSGHNTVSWYQQALGQGPQFIFQYYREEENGRGNFPPRFSGLQFPNYSSELNVNALELDDSALYLCASSLAGEINTGELFFGEGSRLTVL.